Presented here are 5 T cell receptor beta chains from one specimen sequenced in a study of OX40 agonist ivuxolimab in advanced cancers. TCRdb's table, derived via immunoSEQ multiplex PCR, lists solely in-frame clones and lacks some. Of over 95,000 clones detected, roughly 95% appear once; the ten largest clones hold 2%. Sequencing was performed on CD4+ or CD8+ T cells sorted from blood, taken in a trial of the OX40 agonist ivuxolimab. These receptors originate from an adult with an advanced solid tumor such as melanoma, head and neck, liver or kidney cancer.

This chain uses TRBV29-1 with TRBJ2-7, with D perhaps TRBD2 (6 bases). The V gene's germline CDR1 is SQVTM and CDR2 ANQGSEA. Deletions cut 4 bases from V and 0 bases from J, with 7 bases between. The length of the CDR3 is 12 residues. CDR3 in amino acids: CSVAGSSYEQYF. The CDR3 coding sequence is TGCAGCGTTGCCGGGAGCTCCTACGAGCAGTACTTC.

V usage is TRBV2 and J usage is TRBJ2-5, with D maybe TRBD2 (6 bases). Trimming removed 8 bases from V and 5 bases from J, with 21 bases in between. This CDR3 has 15 amino acids. Germline V gene lookup returns CDR1 SNHLY and CDR2 FYNNEI. The CDR3 coding sequence is TGTGCCAGCTCGGAGGGGTGGGACTCGGTGGAGACCCAGTACTTC. Its protein is CASSEGWDSVETQYF.

The V and J genes are TRBV9 and TRBJ2-3; 12 bases fit TRBD2. CDR1 and CDR2 from the germline V gene are SGDLS and YYNGEE. The CDR3 runs 15 residues. V shed 5 bases, J shed 2 bases, and the junction held 3 bases outside the gene matches. The CDR3 nucleotides read TGTGCCAGCAGAGCTAGCGGGAGGGCCACAGATACGCAGTATTTT. Amino acids: CASRASGRATDTQYF.

This chain's CDR3 is CASSLDREGNTIYF. CDR3 coding DNA: TGTGCCAGCAGTCTGGACAGGGAAGGAAACACCATATATTTT. The gene calls are TRBV28 and TRBJ1-3; TRBD1 agrees at 8 bases. There are 14 residues in the CDR3. With V trimmed by 5 bases and J by 4 bases, 4 bases remained unmatched. Per the germline V gene, CDR1 is MDHEN and CDR2 is SYDVKM.

This chain uses TRBV5-4 with TRBJ2-3; 8 bases map to TRBD2. With 5 bases clipped from V and 2 bases from J, the junction kept 7 bases outside the gene matches. The CDR3 loop spans 15 amino acids. Germline V gene sequence: CDR1 SGHNT, CDR2 YYREEE (reference sequence). In DNA form, the CDR3 reads TGTGCCAGCAGGGTTCGGGGGGGATCCACAGATACGCAGTATTTT. It specifies CASRVRGGSTDTQYF.